Here is one T cell receptor (beta chain) with its context. Sequencing was performed with immunoSEQ multiplex PCR; in TCRdb, only in-frame clones are kept and a portion is missing. Seen here are 310,000 or so clones, 87% observed once, and the top ten hold about 6.1%. These data originate in a study of blood T cell repertoires in COVID-19. About the research overall: Collection of acute and convalescent COVID-19 samples took place in the United States, Italy and Spain.

The participants were between about 18 and 89 years old and came from roughly 24 US areas. Allocation to cohorts depended on clinical history reported by the participants. Either two negative PCRs, clearance, or symptom resolution qualified Cohort 3 donors as recovered. Germline V CDR1 and CDR2: LNHDA, SQIVND (reference sequence). This CDR3 region has 17 residues. V lost 1 base and J lost 7, with 20 bases in between. Sequenced input: PBMCs or T cells enriched from blood (not recorded which). The clonotype originates from a woman aged 35 to 49 who had recovered from COVID-19. This chain connects TRBV19 to TRBJ2-1, with D possibly being TRBD2 (7 bases). CDR3 loop: CASSIGGASGKRNEQFF. The DNA of the CDR3 is TGTGCCAGTAGTATAGGGGGGGCTAGCGGAAAGCGGAATGAGCAGTTCTTC.